The clone carrying this T cell receptor (beta chain) has a handful of counts. Its target is not known. Germline CDR1 is ENHRY and CDR2 is SYGVKD. The CDR3 totals 15 residues. The data are from a study of beta chain features in type 1 diabetes. As every portion of the isolated RNA was reverse transcribed, the sequencing read expressed TCRB transcripts. Using immunoSEQ multiplex PCR, the repertoire was profiled, and TCRdb retains in-frame clones only, with some absent. This sample has roughly 250,000 clones, with 9.6% found just once. General study points: Shortening that was moderate but significant affected the TCRB CDR3s of Type 1 diabetes patients in all four CD4+ subsets.

This receptor was identified in a young woman in good health. Material: naive CD4+ T cells from blood. The rearrangement joins TRBV10-3 to TRBJ2-5; 12 nucleotides agree with TRBD1. The J call may be in error: the DNA end matches TRBJ2-7 better. The DNA for the CDR3 is TGTGCCGCGGGCTATGGGACAGGGGGCATCGGCGAGCAGTACTTC. Its protein product is CAAGYGTGGIGEQYF.